The source of this T cell receptor (beta chain) is a study of vaccination effects on CD4 cells after COVID-19. As for the study in general: Samples from a couple of convalescent patients were given 16 days and one week before vaccination.

Here immunoSEQ multiplex PCR was the method, and the copy in TCRdb shows in-frame clones only, minus some. The sample has about 45,000 clones; roughly 80% are singletons. Antigen-specific CD4+ T cells expanded by the ViraFEST assay with viral peptide pools were then sequenced. With approximately 9 days of culture completed, CD4+ T cells were isolated. From March to December 2020, the person had a SARS-CoV-2 infection that was confirmed by PCR. On this clone: Its specificity is unknown.

Trimming took off 5 bases at V and 5 bases at J, with 10 bases between the two ends. CDR3 length equals 13 residues. The germline CDR1 and CDR2 sequences are SGHAT and FQNNGV. The TCR originated in a human donor who had a prior SARS-CoV-2 infection. The source material was CD4+ T cells from PBMCs cultured with a peptide pool, sampled before COVID-19 vaccination. This chain joins TRBV11-2 and TRBJ1-5; perhaps TRBD1 as D (6 bases). As DNA, the CDR3 is TGTGCCAGCAGCGCTAGGGGGGATCAGCCCCAGCATTTT. It is translated as CASSARGDQPQHF.